This paragraph reports one T cell receptor (beta chain). What it recognizes is unknown. At one end the junction does not follow the germline gene, possibly because of a read error. The CDR3 length is 13 residues. Per germline, CDR1 SQVTM and CDR2 ANQGSEA. These data come from a study of beta chain features in type 1 diabetes. Broader study findings: All four CD4+ subsets of Type 1 diabetes patients contained TCRB CDR3s that were moderately but significantly shorter. Patients with type 1 diabetes carried fewer insertions and had more deletions at their VDJ junctions.

Expressed TCRB transcripts were sequenced, since all the RNA that had been isolated was reverse transcribed. Generated by immunoSEQ multiplex PCR, the TCRdb table keeps only in-frame clones and is missing some. Found here are around 690,000 clones, about an eighth of them singletons; the top ten hold more than 0.1%. Sequencing was carried out using naive CD4+ T cells from blood. The source is a man aged 25-45 years with type 1 diabetes. The chain recombines TRBV29-1 with TRBJ1-4, with TRBD1 identical over 7 bases. This chain's CDR3 is CSVEGATNEKLLF. In DNA form, the CDR3 reads TGCAGCGTCGAGGGGGCAACTAATGAAAAACTGCTTTTT.